This T cell receptor beta chain originates from a study of blood T cell repertoires in COVID-19. As for the study in general: From T cells, B-cell-depleted T cells, or PBMCs came the material, which was cDNA or gDNA.

TCRdb keeps only in-frame clones here, not all; method: immunoSEQ multiplex PCR. The table lists some 80,000 clones, about 86% of them singletons. This CDR3 has 13 residues. V was trimmed by 6 bases and J by 4 bases, leaving 12 bases between them. Per the germline V gene, CDR1 is MNHEY and CDR2 is SVGAGI. This TCR was sampled from a man older than 75 with acute or convalescent COVID-19. J is TRBJ1-2 and V is TRBV6-5; D might be TRBD1 (5 bases). The sample was peripheral blood. The CDR3 sequence: CASRAGPSYGYTF. The CDR3 bases are TGTGCCAGCAGAGCGGGACCTTCCTATGGCTACACCTTC.